The subject of this entry is one T cell receptor (beta chain). Its antigen is not yet known. No much larger clonotype is one base removed from it; base qualities were not supplied. These data belong to a study of cytomegalovirus exposure and HLA in healthy donors (dated by TCRdb to the late 2010s). With respect to the entire study: In an earlier analysis of under 600 of the donors, 250 to 350 Gb of sequence data and approximately 100 million unique TCR beta sequences from about 190 million T cells were reported. A later genetic analysis used genome-wide SNP genotypes for about 65% of the 666 donors, treating that subset as a discovery cohort. Rather than using new phenotypic data, the later analysis identified candidate immune exposures from TCR beta sequences and from how often those sequences occurred across donors. About 280 gigabases of sequencing data and about 92 million unique TCR sequences made up an early release that covered several hundred HLA-typed donors. An earlier analysis of approximately 500 of the donors applied high-throughput TCR beta sequencing to assess whether each TCR beta V gene segment acted as functional or pseudogenic. Donor age, sex, ethnicity and CMV serostatus were collected together with the repertoire data. To predict cytomegalovirus infection status, the study brought together high-throughput TCR immunosequencing, statistical association of individual TCRs with disease status, and machine learning. To study patterns of TCR occurrence, a later analysis re-analyzed previously published TCR beta repertoires from 550 to 800 donors and added high-resolution HLA genotyping. Typing coverage differed by locus: A, B, C, DRB1 and DQB1 were typed in about 620-640 donors, DQA1 in 500 to 550, DPA1 in 600 to 610, and DPB1 in roughly 450. All discovery cohort repertoires had been generated on a single sequencing platform. Because of strong linkage in the cohort, roughly five DR-DQ haplotypes were treated as single units for association and clustering. The genetic ancestry cluster associated with self-reported Caucasian donors included 80% to 90% of the approximately 410 genotyped donors. Across 398 genotyped donors of the cohort, an average of about 240,000 unique TCR beta nucleotide sequences per donor were sequenced, and 15% to 20% of those sequences were non-productive. A separate validation cohort of 100 to 150 different subjects was used in addition to the roughly 640-subject first cohort. The aim of the study was to test whether cataloging public T cell receptors could identify signatures of past pathogen exposure. The T cell repertoires of 666 subjects were profiled by immunosequencing and related to cytomegalovirus serostatus. HLA typing covered class I and class II loci at four-digit resolution. What the authors observed across the whole study: While some public TCRs were present in many individuals, most TCR sequences turned up only very rarely across donors. Compared with the 666-donor mean, donors in an Asian-associated ancestry cluster had fewer N-insertions in productive TCRs, according to a later genetic analysis. The study listed approximately 150 TCR beta chains as associated with cytomegalovirus. According to a later analysis, TCR association rates differed among HLA loci, with DRB1 alleles showing the most associated TCRs and HLA-C alleles showing the fewest. In an earlier analysis of fewer than 750 of the donors, most TCR beta V segments were observed in productive rearrangements about 90% or about 30% of the time, broadly matching IMGT annotations. Correlated functional status among segregating V segments might be attributable to linkage disequilibrium, but an unknown experimental factor could not be ruled out. Because counts were too low, approximately 15 rarely observed V segments, including chromosome 9 orphons, were excluded from the earlier analysis of 587 of the donors. CMV serostatus was the only immune exposure information available for the cohort. Several of the top co-occurrence clusters appeared to be linked to parvovirus B19, influenza, CMV and Epstein-Barr virus, according to a later analysis. Assigning TCR associations to individual alleles was difficult when HLA alleles, especially DR and DQ, strongly co-occurred. Presence/absence analyses assumed roughly uniform sequencing depth across donors, an assumption that may not hold. In a later analysis, HLA-associated TCR beta chains were found to be more clonally expanded and to have lower generation probabilities than equally common non-associated chains. This cohort had only TCR beta chains sequenced, and the lack of alpha or paired-chain data limited which features could be detected. A further reported finding was that TCR beta sequences accurately predicted the HLA-A and HLA-B alleles for most subjects in the first cohort. The sequencing pipeline was judged likely to have produced a cluster of highly shared sequence variants as a technical artifact. In a later genetic analysis, a missense DCLRE1C variant was associated with V-gene and J-gene trimming of TCR beta chains, and the association was replicated in an independent cohort. A few of the identified cytomegalovirus-associated TCR beta chains were confirmed in vitro to be specific for cytomegalovirus antigens. A later analysis associated 15,000 to 20,000 TCR beta sequences with specific HLA alleles at a false discovery rate of 0.05. Some IMGT-functional V segments, including TRBV6-2 and TRBV6-3, could not be told apart with the 87-base-pair reads, so those segments were excluded. It was suggested by the authors that the approach could potentially be generalized to other disease states and immunological phenotypes. Because some donors lacked HLA typing at each locus, the association tests relied only on the typed subset. According to a later analysis, most CMV-associated TCR beta chains appeared to be HLA-restricted, and the HLA associations seemed to be driven largely by CMV exposure. In both the original and validation cohorts, the classifier was reported to diagnose cytomegalovirus status with high specificity and sensitivity.

The cohort comprised 550 to 700 healthy bone marrow donors. At the time of sampling, all cohort members were nominally healthy, though unrecorded immune exposures were likely present. The donor tested CMV seronegative, placing the donor among the 350 to 400 seronegative members of the cohort. Every donor gave a peripheral blood sample, and the peripheral blood mononuclear cells from that sample were used for TCR beta sequencing. Genomic DNA extraction from the blood cell samples was performed with the Qiagen DNeasy Blood Extraction Kit. Receptor amplification or capture employed the immunoSEQ multiplex PCR assay. A mixture of 60 forward primers for TCR Vbeta segments and 13 reverse primers for TCR Jbeta segments was used in the multiplex PCR. A multiplex PCR assay on genomic DNA amplified the CDR3 region of rearranged TCR beta genes. The amplified TCR beta libraries were sequenced on the Illumina HiSeq System as 87-base-pair reads. As for how the authors treated the data: Across the roughly 700 repertoires, a later analysis counted roughly 77 million unique TCR beta chains, around 10 million of which were shared by at least two donors. Raw reads were error-corrected and collapsed into unique sequences by a nearest-neighbor algorithm in which closely related sequences were merged to remove PCR and sequencing errors. Alignment of CDR3 sequences to IMGT reference sequences was used to assign V, D and J gene segments. For a sequence to be retained, a match of at least six nucleotides was required to both a V gene segment and a J gene segment. Rearrangements were classified as productive when the CDR3 lacked stop codons and remained in frame with V and J, and all other rearrangements were classified as non-productive. Following IMGT convention, CDR3 was defined as the stretch from the second conserved V-encoded cysteine to the conserved J-encoded phenylalanine. The earlier analysis of 500 to 750 of the donors excluded any sequence lacking an unambiguous match to a single V gene segment. An earlier analysis of about 590 of the donors classified V segments as functional when productive rearrangements were above 56.7% and as segregating when the standard deviation between donors was above 5%. A statistical classification framework was built to diagnose cytomegalovirus status from the catalog of TCR beta chain sequences. V and J gene assignment, in a later analysis, came from comparing TCR nucleotide sequences with IMGT/GENE-DB human TR gene sequences. A later analysis assigned CDR3 sequences and most-parsimonious VDJ recombination scenarios with the TCRdist pipeline. In a later analysis, every TCR beta chain was defined by the combination of its CDR3 amino acid sequence and its V-gene family, and reads without a unique V-gene family were dropped. In a later analysis, fewer than 650 highly shared, low-generation-probability nucleotide sequences were removed to address suspected cross-contamination and a sequencing artifact. In a later analysis, a clonal expansion index was calculated for each public chain from normalized within-repertoire ranks of inferred template counts. Generation probabilities in a later analysis came from a VDJ recombination model fitted to out-of-frame rearrangements, and those results were checked against IGoR. A later analysis scored TCR-TCR, TCR-HLA and TCR-CMV co-occurrence with hypergeometric tests, applying a repertoire-size bias correction to TCR pairs. False discovery rates were estimated in a later analysis by permuting HLA or CMV assignments 20 times. In a later analysis, co-occurring TCRs were grouped using DBSCAN, with TCRdist sequence similarity added in when clustering inside HLA-allele-positive subsets. For co-occurrence clustering, repertoires with fewer than 30,000 or more than 120,000 public chains were excluded, along with roughly 5 repertoires with anomalous nucleotide sharing. TCRdb holds this immuneACCESS table with in-frame rearrangements only. Some clones are missing; in checked studies, unresolved V genes explain under half, and the rest has no known cause. V, J and clone size are taken as reported in that table, and D and trimming were inferred from the DNA itself. The sample yields over 150,000 clones; roughly three quarters were counted once. Approximately 2.9% of the sample comes from the top ten.

Including cysteine and phenylalanine, the CDR3 has 13 amino acids. CDR3 DNA only is kept here, 39 bases in frame from base 1. Taken from the germline V gene, the CDR1 and CDR2 loops are MRHNA and SNTAGT. Trimming takes 8 bases off V and 5 bases off J; junction bases not matched to a gene: 5. This clonotype was sampled from a male donor in good health and CMV-seronegative. The specimen was PBMCs. This chain is built from TRBV6-4 and TRBJ2-1; the junction holds 8 bases that match TRBD2. Here is the DNA: TGTGCCAGCGCCCCGGGGGGGGACAATGAGCAGTTCTTC. This yields the protein CASAPGGDNEQFF.